This TCR beta chain was sequenced during a study of shared clonotypes between healthy human individuals. Overall study context: The cohort comprised a couple of women and a few men. Their ages spanned 18 to 49 years. Study observations and caveats: Relative to their counterparts shared across all four donors, non-shared clonotypes exhibited diminished generation probabilities.

Trimming cost V 2 bases and J 4 bases, with 11 bases left between them. The CDR3 has 14 amino acids. Per the germline V gene, CDR1 is MNHNS and CDR2 is SASEGT. This clone was counted a single time. As yet, its antigen is unknown. Libraries were prepared by immunoSEQ multiplex PCR; TCRdb keeps only in-frame clonotypes and omits some of them. Of approximately 1.1 million clones in the sample, around 82% were seen once. Caucasian adults living in Nashville, Tennessee, provided all samples. The receptor was derived from a young man in good health. Some clones in this sample may be carry-over from other donors' samples. The specimen sequenced was memory CD4+ T cells from PBMCs. Subset of the sample: CD45RA-negative fraction. The chain combines TRBV6-1 with TRBJ1-2; D call uncertain. This chain's CDR3 is CASSESRITYGYTF. The CDR3, as DNA: TGTGCCAGCAGTGAATCTAGGATCACCTATGGCTACACCTTC.